Each of the 31 T cell receptor beta chains below was sequenced from the same sample in a study of cytomegalovirus exposure and HLA in healthy donors (dated by TCRdb to 2017 to 2019). To prepare the library, the immunoSEQ multiplex PCR assay was applied. A mixture of 60 forward primers for TCR Vbeta segments and 13 reverse primers for TCR Jbeta segments was used in the multiplex PCR. In its TCRdb copy, this immuneACCESS table keeps in-frame sequences only and misses some clones. Where compared with another copy, unresolved V genes explain less than half of these, and the others have no known cause. This sample comprises about 98,000 clones, 75% to 85% of them detected only once. Roughly 11% of the sample is in the top ten clones. Sample: PBMCs. The receptors come from a man younger than 30 in good health and CMV-seropositive.

This clone has a handful of counts. This chain connects TRBV5-1 to TRBJ2-5; 7 nucleotides match TRBD2. The germline V gene has CDR1 SGHRS and CDR2 YFSETQ. The CDR3 runs 18 residues. The ends lost 0 bases at V and 1 base at J; junction bases unmatched: 12. The CDR3 region has the DNA TGCGCCAGCAGCTTGGGGCGCCAGTCTAGCGGAGTCCAAGAGACCCAGTACTTC. This sequence encodes CASSLGRQSSGVQETQYF. Filled out from reference TRBV5-1 and TRBJ2-5, the complete variable domain reads KAGVTQTPRYLIKTRGQQVTLSCSPISGHRSVSWYQQTPGQGLQFLFEYFSETQRNKGNFPGRFSGRQFSNSRSEMNVSTLELGDSALYLCASSLGRQSSGVQETQYFGPGTRLLVL.

V is TRBV7-3 and J is TRBJ2-3, with D perhaps matching TRBD2 (6 bases). Trimming left V 1 base short and J 4 bases short, with 12 bases between. This CDR3 contains 15 residues. Germline V gene data show CDR1 as SGHTA and CDR2 as FQGTGA. As DNA, the CDR3 is TGTGCCAGCAGCTTAAGTTCAGCGGGTGCAGATACGCAGTATTTT. Protein sequence: CASSLSSAGADTQYF.

This rearrangement joins TRBV11-2 to TRBJ2-7, with D possibly being TRBD1 (5 bases). The CDR3 totals 13 residues. With 5 bases removed from V and 4 bases from J, the gap between germline ends came to 12 bases. Germline CDR1 reads SGHAT; CDR2 reads FQNNGV. The CDR3 nucleotides read TGTGCCAGCAGCGAAGACAGATTATACGAGCAGTACTTC. This encodes CASSEDRLYEQYF.

The CDR3 nucleotides read TGTGCCAGCAGTCCCTCCGACAGGGTGGTAAGGTGGCATTTT. It yields the protein CASSPSDRVVRWHF. The chain carries TRBV28 and TRBJ1-5, with TRBD1 matching over 7 bases. This CDR3 region has 14 residues. Germline V CDR1 and CDR2: MDHEN, SYDVKM. Trimming took 5 bases from V and 15 from J; bases not matched to a gene: 16.

This rearrangement joins TRBV5-6 to TRBJ2-7, with a weak D call TRBD1 (5 bases). Trimming left V 1 base short and J 3 bases short, with 17 bases between. In germline, CDR1 is SGHDT, CDR2 YYEEEE. This CDR3 spans 16 amino acids. This CDR3 reads CASSLLVRGAVYEQYF. In DNA form, the CDR3 reads TGTGCCAGCAGCTTGTTAGTTCGTGGGGCGGTCTACGAGCAGTACTTC.

The chain combines TRBV7-9 with TRBJ2-3; 12 bases align to TRBD2. CDR3 length: 17 amino acids. CDR1 and CDR2 from the germline V gene are SEHNR and FQNEAQ (reference sequence). The V gene end was trimmed by 2 bases and the J gene end by 4 bases; junction bases not matched to a gene: 7. CDR3: CASSLWLAGGKADTQYF. The CDR3 bases are TGTGCCAGCAGCTTATGGCTAGCGGGGGGGAAGGCAGATACGCAGTATTTT.

The V and J genes are TRBV6-4 and TRBJ1-2; D uncertain. The CDR3 extends over 12 amino acids. Germline values: CDR1 MRHNA, CDR2 SNTAGT. Trimming cost V 0 bases and J 9 bases, with 8 bases left between them. The DNA for the CDR3 is TGTGCCAGCAGTGACTCGACGGGATGCTACACCTTC. It specifies CASSDSTGCYTF.

The chain links TRBV4-2 to TRBJ1-2; unclear D gene. This CDR3 is built from 14 residues. Trimming cost V 0 bases and J 2 bases, with 7 bases left between them. Germline V gene data show CDR1 as LGHNA and CDR2 as YNFKEQ. The CDR3 here is CASSQDLENYGYTF. The CDR3 nucleotides read TGTGCCAGCAGCCAAGATTTGGAGAACTATGGCTACACCTTC.

The chain uses TRBV6-1 and TRBJ2-3, with 9 bases identical to TRBD1. The CDR3 sequence is 15 residues long. The germline V gene has CDR1 MNHNS and CDR2 SASEGT. The ends lost 7 bases at V and 6 bases at J; junction bases unmatched: 11. Here the CDR3 DNA reads TGTGCCAGCACCCCCGGGACAGGGTTCATGGATACGCAGTATTTT. It is translated as CASTPGTGFMDTQYF.

This rearrangement joins TRBV7-8 to TRBJ2-3, with a tentative D call TRBD2 (7 bases). Looked up from germline, CDR1 is SGHVS and CDR2 is FQNEAQ. The CDR3 is made up of 16 amino acids. Trimming shortened V by 5 bases and J by 3 bases, and 18 bases separated the two germline ends. The CDR3 sequence is CASSPRRGGPTDTQYF. The DNA of the CDR3 is TGTGCCAGCAGCCCTAGGAGGGGGGGGCCAACAGATACGCAGTATTTT.

This clone was observed once. The genes are TRBV11-2 and TRBJ2-3; TRBD2 aligns across 11 bases. The germline V gene encodes CDR1 SGHAT and CDR2 FQNNGV. The V gene end was trimmed by 7 bases and the J gene end by 3 bases; junction bases not matched to a gene: 6. The CDR3 totals 15 residues. CDR3 in amino acids: CASNPLAGATDTQYF. CDR3 nucleotide sequence: TGTGCCAGCAACCCACTAGCGGGGGCAACAGATACGCAGTATTTT.

The J gene is TRBJ1-4, the V gene TRBV14; 12 nucleotides match TRBD1. Germline-derived CDR1 and CDR2 are SGHDN and FVKESK. The CDR3 is 18 residues long. Trimming cost V 4 bases and J 10 bases; bases outside gene matches: 16. The CDR3 DNA sequence: TGTGCCAGCAGCCCCCGGGACAGGGGGCGGATTGGTCCTGGAAAACTGTTTTTT. Its translation is CASSPRDRGRIGPGKLFF. The full variable domain, with the rest looked up from reference TRBV14 and TRBJ1-4, is EAGVTQFPSHSVIEKGQTVTLRCDPISGHDNLYWYRRVMGKEIKFLLHFVKESKQDESGMPNNRFLAERTGGTYSTLKVQPAELEDSGVYFCASSPRDRGRIGPGKLFFGSGTQLSVL.

V usage is TRBV27 and J usage is TRBJ1-1, with 10 positions matching TRBD1. Germline V CDR1 and CDR2: MNHEY, SMNVEV (reference sequence). This CDR3 has 15 amino acids. V was pared by 0 bases and J by 10 bases, with 8 bases of the junction left unmatched. The CDR3 bases are TGTGCCAGCAGTTTATCCCCCACAGGGGACAGGGGAGCTTTCTTT. It translates to CASSLSPTGDRGAFF.

The table lists this clone with a few counts. Other nucleotide sequences from this sample produce the same CDR3. The chain is built from TRBV6-1 and TRBJ1-1; TRBD1 agrees at 8 bases. Germline-derived CDR1 and CDR2 are MNHNS and SASEGT. J lost 5 bases, V lost 6 bases, and 5 bases had no gene match. The CDR3 is 13 amino acids. The DNA of the CDR3 is TGTGCCAGCAGGGACAGGGCTATAACTGAAGCTTTCTTT. It is translated as CASRDRAITEAFF.

This clone was recorded a few times. This chain joins TRBV4-2 and TRBJ1-2, with D possibly TRBD1 on 6 matching bases. CDR3 size: 13 residues. Germline V CDR1 and CDR2: LGHNA, YNFKEQ. V dropped 4 bases and J dropped 8 bases, with 14 bases sitting between them. The CDR3 protein is CASSPRGGEGYTF. The CDR3 DNA reads TGTGCCAGCAGCCCGAGAGGGGGTGAGGGCTACACCTTC.

The genes are TRBV5-4 and TRBJ2-2, with 8 bases matching TRBD2. V shed 2 bases, J shed 5 bases, and the junction held 8 bases outside the gene matches. The CDR3 covers 16 residues. In germline, CDR1 is SGHNT, CDR2 YYREEE (reference sequence). CDR3 region: CASSFSSGGATGELFF. CDR3 bases: TGTGCCAGCAGCTTTTCGAGCGGGGGAGCTACCGGGGAGCTGTTTTTT.

The chain uses TRBV5-8 and TRBJ2-3; 7 bases line up with TRBD2. Trimming took 0 bases from V and 1 from J; bases not matched to a gene: 5. The CDR3 extends over 16 amino acids. CDR1 is SGHTS, CDR2 YDEGEE, per germline. CDR3 loop: CASSLVSGQGTDTQYF. Written as DNA, the CDR3 is TGTGCCAGCAGCTTGGTTAGCGGGCAAGGCACAGATACGCAGTATTTT.

V gene TRBV7-8 combines with J gene TRBJ2-7; 11 nucleotides align to TRBD2. Germline V gene lookup returns CDR1 SGHVS and CDR2 FQNEAQ. V shed 5 bases, J shed 1 base, and the junction held 10 bases outside the gene matches. The CDR3 loop spans 17 amino acids. The CDR3 DNA sequence: TGTGCCAGCAGCCCTATCTTGACTAGCGGGGAGTCCTACGAGCAGTACTTC. Its protein is CASSPILTSGESYEQYF.

This clone was observed a single time. V gene TRBV15 combines with J gene TRBJ2-7, with 11 nucleotides matching TRBD1. The ends lost 8 bases at V and 2 bases at J; junction bases unmatched: 8. Germline V CDR1 and CDR2: LNHNV, YYDKDF (reference sequence). This CDR3 region has 15 residues. In nucleotides, the CDR3 is TGTGCCACCGGGGGGGGACAGGGGGGACCCTACGAGCAGTACTTC. This gives the protein CATGGGQGGPYEQYF.

The CDR3 DNA follows: TGTGCCAGCAGTCATAGCAATCAGCCCCAGCATTTT. Residues: CASSHSNQPQHF. The chain couples TRBV27 to TRBJ1-5, with no clear D. The CDR3 is 12 residues long. The germline gives CDR1 MNHEY, CDR2 SMNVEV (reference sequence). The V end was cut by 5 bases, the J end by 0 bases, with 2 bases between.

This chain links TRBV7-9 with TRBJ2-7; weak D call: TRBD2 (5 bases). The V and J ends lost 1 base and 3 bases respectively, with 10 bases between them. Germline lookup yields CDR1 SEHNR and CDR2 FQNEAQ (reference sequence). This CDR3 is built from 14 residues. CDR3 in DNA: TGTGCCAGCAGCTTAGAGCGGACCGACTACGAGCAGTACTTC. This codes for CASSLERTDYEQYF.

There are a few counts of this clone. The chain has TRBV27 and TRBJ1-2, with 8 bases that match TRBD1. Trimming removed 3 bases from V and 5 bases from J; junction bases left unmatched: 11. The CDR3 is 16 residues long. Germline assignment: CDR1 MNHEY and CDR2 SMNVEV (reference sequence). The CDR3 DNA sequence: TGTGCCAGCAGTTTGTTGGGAGACAGGGGAATTTATGGCTACACCTTC. This gives the protein CASSLLGDRGIYGYTF.

This chain uses TRBV28 with TRBJ2-3; D gene unclear. The CDR3 is made up of 15 amino acids. Per the germline V gene, CDR1 is MDHEN and CDR2 is SYDVKM. Trimming shortened V by 5 bases and J by 1 base, and 13 bases separated the two germline ends. The CDR3 DNA reads TGTGCCAGCAGTCACCTCAAAGAGGGCACAGATACGCAGTATTTT. Translated, it gives CASSHLKEGTDTQYF.

The chain carries TRBV7-9 and TRBJ1-5; 9 nucleotides line up with TRBD1. V shed 3 bases and J 6 bases; nucleotides not matched to a gene: 6. The CDR3 has 15 residues. Looked up from germline, CDR1 is SEHNR and CDR2 is FQNEAQ (reference sequence). CDR3 residues: CASSFAQGAGQPQHF. DNA for the CDR3: TGTGCCAGCAGCTTCGCACAGGGGGCGGGTCAGCCCCAGCATTTT.

V gene TRBV28 combines with J gene TRBJ1-5; TRBD1 might be the D (6 bases). V lost 3 bases and J 0 bases, leaving 18 bases between the germline ends. Germline V gives CDR1 MDHEN, CDR2 SYDVKM. The CDR3 is made up of 18 amino acids. CDR3 sequence (DNA): TGTGCCAGCAGTTTCAGTGAAACAGGGCCGTATAGCAATCAGCCCCAGCATTTT. As protein: CASSFSETGPYSNQPQHF.

This chain connects TRBV5-1 to TRBJ2-5, with D possibly matching TRBD2 (6 bases). The V and J ends lost 7 bases and 5 bases respectively, with 6 bases between them. From germline, CDR1 is SGHRS and CDR2 YFSETQ. This CDR3 spans 10 amino acids. CDR3 DNA sequence: TGCGCCAGCGCGGGGGAGACCCAGTACTTC. It translates to CASAGETQYF.

The rearrangement joins TRBV30 to TRBJ2-7; D gene ambiguous. The CDR3 covers 12 residues. Per germline, CDR1 GTSNPN and CDR2 SVGIG (reference sequence). V lost 0 bases and J 4 bases, leaving 7 bases between the germline ends. CDR3 protein: CAWSVQSYEQYF. CDR3 DNA: TGTGCCTGGAGTGTACAAAGTTACGAGCAGTACTTC.

CDR3 protein: CASSWGGISQFF. For the CDR3, the DNA is TGTGCCAGCAGCTGGGGGGGAATTTCGCAGTTCTTC. The chain has TRBV5-4 and TRBJ2-1; TRBD2 matches at 7 bases. The V and J ends lost 3 bases and 12 bases, in that order; junction bases with no gene match: 6. CDR1 SGHNT and CDR2 YYREEE come from the germline V gene (reference sequence). CDR3 size: 12 residues.

V and J are TRBV5-4 and TRBJ2-7, with D possibly matching TRBD1 (5 bases). Trimming took 3 bases from V and 3 from J, leaving 7 bases between them. Germline CDR1 is SGHNT and CDR2 is YYREEE (reference sequence). This CDR3 contains 12 residues. In nucleotides, the CDR3 is TGTGCCAGCAGCTCCGACAGCTACGAGCAGTACTTC. It encodes CASSSDSYEQYF.

There are many counts of this clone. Other DNA sequences in this specimen translate into the identical CDR3. The genes are TRBV13 and TRBJ2-7, with D maybe TRBD1 (5 bases). The germline V gene encodes CDR1 PRHDT and CDR2 FYEKMQ (reference sequence). Trimming pared 0 bases from V and 3 bases from J, leaving 6 bases between. The CDR3 runs 13 residues. In DNA form, the CDR3 reads TGTGCCAGCAGCTTAGGCCAGGGCTACGAGCAGTACTTC. Its translation is CASSLGQGYEQYF.

The chain carries TRBV19 and TRBJ1-4; a possible D gene is TRBD1 (5 bases). Germline values: CDR1 LNHDA, CDR2 SQIVND (reference sequence). This CDR3 is 13 amino acids long. V shed 6 bases and J shed 3 bases, with 8 bases lying between them. CDR3 in amino acids: CASSREANEKLFF. The CDR3 DNA follows: TGTGCCAGTAGCAGGGAAGCTAATGAAAAACTGTTTTTT.